The rows below give T cell receptor beta chains drawn from one sample of a study of T cells in tuberculosis. Some clones are missing from TCRdb's copy, which holds only in-frame ones; the method was immunoSEQ multiplex PCR. The sample has about 22,000 clones, approximately 97% seen once. Sequenced input: PBMCs. Receptor source: a donor under 30 with latent tuberculosis or without tuberculosis infection. Each CDR3 is given with its conserved first and last residue. The order of the fields is clone size, V gene, D gene, J gene, CDR3 DNA, CDR3 protein. The D gene is left open where the match is weak. Clone size is shown for a subset of rows, as once, few, many or a class of expanded clone.

.	TRBV11-2	.	TRBJ1-1	TGTGCCAGCAGCCCCAACCGGGGGTCTGAAGCTTTCTTT	CASSPNRGSEAFF
.	TRBV6-5	.	TRBJ1-2	TGTGCCAGCAGTTACTTCCGGACAGAAGGCTACACCTTC	CASSYFRTEGYTF
.	TRBV4-1	.	TRBJ2-7	TGCGCCAGCAGCCAGGTAGGAGACCCCTCCTACGAGCAGTACTTC	CASSQVGDPSYEQYF
.	TRBV6-5	TRBD2	TRBJ2-3	TGTGCCAGCAGTTACTCGGAAGCTAGCGGGAGTCATACGCAGTATTTT	CASSYSEASGSHTQYF
.	TRBV12-5	.	TRBJ1-3	TGTGCTAGTGGTCAGGTCGCCCTCTCTGGAAACACCATATATTTT	CASGQVALSGNTIYF
.	TRBV19	TRBD1	TRBJ1-4	TGTGCCAGTAGGAACAGGGGTTCTAATGAAAAACTGTTTTTT	CASRNRGSNEKLFF
.	TRBV11-2	TRBD2	TRBJ2-7	TGTGCCAGCAGCTCGCTGAGGACTAGCGGGGATACCTACGAGCAGTACTTC	CASSSLRTSGDTYEQYF
.	TRBV7-6	.	TRBJ1-1	TGTGCCAGCAGCTTGTTACTGGTAGTGAACACTGAAGCTTTCTTT	CASSLLLVVNTEAFF
.	TRBV27	TRBD1	TRBJ2-7	TGTGCCAGCACGAGACAGGGTAGTCCCTACGAGCAGTACTTC	CASTRQGSPYEQYF
.	TRBV6-4	TRBD2	TRBJ2-1	TGTGCCAGCAGTGAAGCGGGGGGCTCCTACAATGAGCAGTTCTTC	CASSEAGGSYNEQFF
.	TRBV30	TRBD1	TRBJ1-6	TGTGCCTGGAGTGTACAGAAGGGGGCGAGCTCCTATAATTCACCCCTCCACTTT	CAWSVQKGASSYNSPLHF
.	TRBV7-6	TRBD1	TRBJ2-3	TGTGCCAGCAGCTTACTCCCCGGGACAGGGGGAACCTACGGCACAGATACGCAGTATTTT	CASSLLPGTGGTYGTDTQYF
.	TRBV7-7	.	TRBJ1-2	TGTGCCAGCAGCTTCGCGCGGAATGGCTACACCTTC	CASSFARNGYTF
.	TRBV2	TRBD1	TRBJ1-1	TGTGCCAGCAGTCCGGGACAGGGGGTAGTGGCCCTCGTGAACACTGAAGCTTTCTTT	CASSPGQGVVALVNTEAFF
.	TRBV4-3	.	TRBJ1-1	TGCGCCAGCAGCCAAGGGCCGCAGGGGAGTGAAGCTTTCTTT	CASSQGPQGSEAFF
.	TRBV5-6	.	TRBJ2-1	TGTGCCAGCAGCTTGCTGGGAGTGGAGAACAATGAGCAGTTCTTC	CASSLLGVENNEQFF
.	TRBV11-2	.	TRBJ1-6	TGTGCCAGCAGCTTAGACAGAAGTTCACCCCTCCACTTT	CASSLDRSSPLHF
.	TRBV19	.	TRBJ2-7	TGTGCCAGTAGTACAGGAGGGCCCTACGAGCAGTACTTC	CASSTGGPYEQYF
.	TRBV7-6	TRBD1	TRBJ1-4	TGTGCCAGCAGCAAGCGCCCGACAGGGTCTAATGAAAAACTGTTTTTT	CASSKRPTGSNEKLFF
once	TRBV4-1	.	TRBJ1-2	TGCGCCAGCAGCCAACCCGGACAGTTGAAGGGCTACACCTTC	CASSQPGQLKGYTF
.	TRBV11-2	TRBD1	TRBJ2-7	TGTGCCAGCAGCTTAGGACAGGGGGCGTACGAGCAGTACTTC	CASSLGQGAYEQYF